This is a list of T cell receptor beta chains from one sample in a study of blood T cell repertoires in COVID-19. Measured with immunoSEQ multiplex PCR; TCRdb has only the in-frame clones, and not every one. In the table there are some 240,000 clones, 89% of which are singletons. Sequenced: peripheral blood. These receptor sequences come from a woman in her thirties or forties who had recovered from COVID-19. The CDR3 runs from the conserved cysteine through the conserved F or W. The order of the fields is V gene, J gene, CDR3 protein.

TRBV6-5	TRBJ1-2	CASSRGQHYGYTF
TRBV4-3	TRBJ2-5	CASSGDRGRRETQYF
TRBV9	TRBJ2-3	CASSEGGTDTQYF
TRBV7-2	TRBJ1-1	CASSLAGDTEAFF
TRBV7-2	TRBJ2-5	CASSFRAGGETQYF
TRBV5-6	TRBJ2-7	CASSLGTGGYEQYF
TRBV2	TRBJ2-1	CASRETLEQFF
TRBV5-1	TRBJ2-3	CASSLAGTSIDTQYF
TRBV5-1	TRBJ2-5	CASSLSGSETQYF
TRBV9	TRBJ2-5	CASSVGAVGKETQYF
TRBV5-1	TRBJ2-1	CASSLGLGVSYNEQFF
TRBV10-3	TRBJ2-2	CAISPGSGKNTGELFF
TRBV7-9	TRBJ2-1	CASSSSGRTYNEQFF
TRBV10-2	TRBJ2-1	CASSGLADYNEQFF
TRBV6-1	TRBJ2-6	CASSEDGSSGANVLTF
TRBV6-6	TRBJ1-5	CASSTNQPQHF
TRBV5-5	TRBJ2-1	CASSSRLGGPQFF
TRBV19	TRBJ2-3	CASSPRSLAGPPEGTDTQYF
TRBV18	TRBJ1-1	CASSQQGPEAFF
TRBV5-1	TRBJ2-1	CASSFGPADEQFF
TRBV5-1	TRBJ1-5	CASSAGTGENQPQHF
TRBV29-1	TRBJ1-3	CSVEVGALSGNTIYF
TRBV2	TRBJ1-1	CASSVRSTEAFF
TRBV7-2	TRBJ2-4	CASSLDPSGKNIQYF
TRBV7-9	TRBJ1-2	CASEAPGGGSYGYTF
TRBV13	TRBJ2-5	CASSRGLAGVETQYF
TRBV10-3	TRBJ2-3	CAISDTSGRTTFDTQYF
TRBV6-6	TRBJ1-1	CASLGTSTMNTEAFF
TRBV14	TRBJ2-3	CASSLRTGRPSTDTQYF
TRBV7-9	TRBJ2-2	CASSSGPRNTGELFF
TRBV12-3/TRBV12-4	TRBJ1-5	CASSTGSGQPQHF
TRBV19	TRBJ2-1	CASSIQSSGAYNEQFF
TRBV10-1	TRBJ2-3	CASSAILLAGGSTDTQYF
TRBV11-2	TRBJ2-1	CASSFSAVTYNEQFF
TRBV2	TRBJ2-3	CASSPRTSGTDTQYF
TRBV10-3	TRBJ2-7	CAGRAGEGYEQYF
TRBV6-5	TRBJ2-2	CASSKSTGAGELFF
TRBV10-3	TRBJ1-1	CAISESRSMNTEAFF
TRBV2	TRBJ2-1	CASRIDRGSFEQFF
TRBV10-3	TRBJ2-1	CAIKTGGVNEQFF
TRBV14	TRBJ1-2	CASSQTGGAGYTF
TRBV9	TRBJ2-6	CASSVAPRDRVTSGANVLTF
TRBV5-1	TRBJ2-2	CASSLGTSGRARTGELFF
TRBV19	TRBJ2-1	CASSTGLGGEQFF
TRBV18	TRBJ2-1	CASSPHTIGQGSNEQFF
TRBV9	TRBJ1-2	CASSPRLVGNYGYTF
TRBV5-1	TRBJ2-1	CASSPPAGLSRTENKGFF
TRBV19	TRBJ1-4	CASSIRADRYNEKLFF
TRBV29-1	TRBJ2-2	CSVKYTGTALTGELFF
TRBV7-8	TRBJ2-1	CASSLRSRLAGTNEQFF
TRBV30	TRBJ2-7	CAWSRTGLEQYF